The clone carrying this TCR beta chain was detected only once. As yet, its antigen is unknown. The data are from a study of STAT5B mutations in CD4+ large granular lymphocyte leukemia. Whole-study results and caveats: Compared with healthy controls (2/35), patient top clones favored TRBV06 (8/27). CD4-sorted patient repertoires seemed more clonal than healthy CD4+ repertoires. Higher CD4+ than CD8+ T-LGLL clonality might reflect small sample size. Main leukemic clonotypes were patient-specific, but roughly 26% appeared at low frequency elsewhere.

Trimming shortened V by 5 bases and J by 5 bases, and 13 bases separated the two germline ends. The CDR3 is 14 residues long. CDR1 and CDR2 from the germline V gene are SGHVS and FQNEAQ. Clones were read by immunoSEQ multiplex PCR, and TCRdb kept only the in-frame ones, dropping some. The profile covers about 40,000 clones, with around 85% appearing a single time and around 0.37% taken by the ten largest. The J gene is TRBJ2-1, the V gene TRBV7-8; D is perhaps TRBD1 or TRBD2 (5 bases each). Sequencing was performed on CD4+ T cells from blood buffy coats. The clonotype originates from a human donor in good health. The CDR3 is CASSRYGDHNEQFF. The CDR3 DNA follows: TGTGCCAGCAGCCGGTACGGGGACCACAATGAGCAGTTCTTC. The variable domain in full, completed from reference TRBV7-8 and TRBJ2-1, reads GAGVSQSPRYKVAKRGQDVALRCDPISGHVSLFWYQQALGQGPEFLTYFQNEAQLDKSGLPSDRFFAERPEGSVSTLKIQRTQQEDSAVYLCASSRYGDHNEQFFGPGTRLTVL.